The text below deals with one TCR beta chain. What this receptor recognizes is not known. Per-base quality was not reported, and no clone a single base away is much larger than it. Libraries were built with the immunoSEQ multiplex PCR assay. TCRdb obtained this table from immuneACCESS and retained in-frame rearrangements with V and J assigned. These tables miss some clones; where compared with another copy, unresolved V genes account for less than half of the shortfall, and the remainder is unexplained. For this sample there are fewer than 200,000 clones; about 94% appear just once. The leading ten clones occupy 4.1% of the sample. The data originate from a study of control samples from healthy donors and cancer patients (TCRdb year 2020). This sequence originates from a woman aged 55-70 years in good health. The source material was blood.

The DNA reads TGTGCCAGCTCACCACCGGACGGACCAAGGCCCCAGCATTTT. This yields the protein CASSPPDGPRPQHF. Recombination joined TRBV18 with TRBJ1-5, with no confidently assigned D gene. The germline V gene supplies CDR1 KGHSH and CDR2 LQKENI. Measured from the cysteine to the phenylalanine, the CDR3 is 14 residues long. Here the CDR3 DNA is all that survives: 42 bases in frame from base 1. Trimming at the junction amounts to 0 bases on V and 9 bases on J, and the germline ends lie 12 bases apart.